These T cell receptor beta chains were read from a single sample in a study of T cells after posttransplantation cyclophosphamide. Here immunoSEQ multiplex PCR was the method, and the copy in TCRdb shows in-frame clones only, minus some. This repertoire holds 9,500 to 15,000 clones, and none appear only once. This material consisted of PBMCs, taken after allogeneic stem cell transplant with posttransplant cyclophosphamide. Source of these receptors: a female patient in her 40s who received an allogeneic stem cell transplant from a related donor, was CMV-positive, and had acute GVHD only. Some T cells may trace back to the graft donor. Both conserved end residues are part of each CDR3. A D gene is named only where the DNA matches it firmly. A row's size may be missing; if present it is once, few, many or a size class.

j_gene | len | d_gene | v_gene | abundance | CDR3aa | CDR3nt
TRBJ1-2 | 15 | - | TRBV9 | many | CASSESTDTGYGYTF | TGTGCCAGCAGCGAGAGCACGGACACGGGCTATGGCTACACCTTC
TRBJ2-3 | 14 | - | TRBV18 | - | CASSPLASTDTQYF | TGTGCCAGCTCACCACTGGCTAGCACAGATACGCAGTATTTT
TRBJ2-1 | 14 | - | TRBV9 | few | CASSVGIQDNEQFF | TGTGCCAGCAGCGTAGGAATACAGGACAATGAGCAGTTCTTC
TRBJ2-5 | 20 | - | TRBV7-2 | medium-sized | CASSLAVGRGGGREGETQYF | TGTGCCAGCAGCTTAGCGGTAGGCAGGGGAGGCGGGAGAGAAGGAGAGACCCAGTACTTC
TRBJ2-3 | 16 | TRBD2 | TRBV5-1 | many | CASSLAIAGELNTQYF | TGCGCCAGCAGCTTGGCGATAGCGGGGGAATTGAATACGCAGTATTTT
TRBJ1-4 | 15 | - | TRBV11-3 | - | CASSLIRGDNEKLFF | TGTGCCAGCAGCTTAATACGCGGAGATAATGAAAAACTGTTTTTT
TRBJ2-2 | 14 | - | TRBV19 | many | CASSSRGYTGELFF | TGTGCCAGTAGTAGTAGGGGGTACACCGGGGAGCTGTTTTTT
TRBJ2-5 | 15 | - | TRBV6-1 | many | CASSLRDTHQETQYF | TGTGCCAGCAGCCTCAGGGACACTCACCAAGAGACCCAGTACTTC
TRBJ1-1 | 14 | - | TRBV5-5 | many | CASSLAYRDTEAFF | TGTGCCAGCAGCTTGGCCTACAGGGACACTGAAGCTTTCTTT
TRBJ2-2 | 16 | - | TRBV29-1 | many | CSVAVDRPRGTGELFF | TGCAGCGTTGCAGTTGACAGGCCCCGTGGCACCGGGGAGCTGTTTTTT
TRBJ2-2 | 17 | TRBD1 | TRBV4-1 | many | CASSQVPGTGGTGELFF | TGCGCCAGCAGCCAAGTGCCGGGGACAGGGGGCACCGGGGAGCTGTTTTTT
TRBJ1-5 | 15 | - | TRBV19 | many | CASRTGLNSNQPQHF | TGTGCCAGTAGAACGGGACTTAATAGCAATCAGCCCCAGCATTTT
TRBJ2-5 | 15 | - | TRBV4-1 | - | CASSQDISAADQQYF | TGCGCCAGCAGCCAAGATATATCGGCCGCGGATCAGCAGTACTTC
TRBJ1-5 | 13 | - | TRBV7-9 | many | CASSRGSDQPQHF | TGTGCCAGCAGCCGCGGATCTGATCAGCCCCAGCATTTT
TRBJ1-1 | 14 | - | TRBV6-6 | many | CASSYPEMNTEAFF | TGTGCCAGCAGTTACCCCGAGATGAACACTGAAGCTTTCTTT
TRBJ2-6 | 17 | TRBD1 | TRBV10-2 | many | CASRKTGGPSGANVLTF | TGCGCCAGCAGGAAGACAGGGGGCCCCTCTGGGGCCAACGTCCTGACTTTC
TRBJ2-5 | 13 | - | TRBV30 | few | CAWSQGLEETQYF | TGTGCCTGGAGCCAGGGACTGGAAGAGACCCAGTACTTC
TRBJ1-5 | 13 | - | TRBV4-2 | many | CASSQLRGGPQHF | TGTGCCAGCAGCCAATTAAGAGGAGGCCCACAGCATTTT
TRBJ2-1 | 14 | - | TRBV30 | few | CAWSGETLWNEQFF | TGTGCCTGGAGTGGGGAGACTTTATGGAATGAGCAGTTCTTC